Below are 13 T cell receptor beta chains sequenced from a single sample in a study of blood T cell repertoires in COVID-19. Profiling relied on immunoSEQ multiplex PCR, and the TCRdb table lists in-frame clones only, not all of them. This table holds hundreds of thousands of clones, approximately 90% found once. The sequencing input was peripheral blood. The receptors were sampled from a man in his 60s with COVID-19, enrolled during active disease.

The J gene is TRBJ1-2, the V gene TRBV3-1 (or the pseudogene TRBV3-2); no definite D call. This CDR3 region has 16 residues. Trimming stripped 1 base from V and 6 bases from J, with 18 bases between. The V gene's germline CDR1 is LGHDT and CDR2 YNNKEL (reference sequence). The CDR3 nucleotides read TGTGCCAGCAGCCAAGTTCCAGTCCGGGAAGCTGATGGCTACACCTTC. As protein: CASSQVPVREADGYTF.

V usage is TRBV12-5 and J usage is TRBJ2-1; a possible D gene is TRBD1 (6 bases). In germline, CDR1 is LGHNT, CDR2 FRNRAP. The length of the CDR3 is 15 residues. V was trimmed by 7 bases and J by 0 bases, leaving 13 bases between them. The CDR3 spells CASDPTGSSYNEQFF. The CDR3 region has the DNA TGTGCTAGTGACCCCACAGGGAGCTCCTACAATGAGCAGTTCTTC.

Here the CDR3 reads CASSLLGWGLADKNIQYF. CDR3 bases: TGTGCCAGCAGCTTACTAGGGTGGGGACTAGCGGACAAAAACATTCAGTACTTC. V is TRBV7-9 and J is TRBJ2-4, with TRBD2 matching over 11 bases. The CDR3 is 18 amino acids. Trimming removed 2 bases from V and 3 bases from J; junction bases left unmatched: 9. In germline, CDR1 is SEHNR, CDR2 FQNEAQ (reference sequence).

This chain connects TRBV18 to TRBJ2-7, with TRBD1 matching over 9 bases. Trimming at V came to 4 bases and at J to 5 bases, leaving 3 bases not matched to a gene. CDR1 is KGHSH, CDR2 LQKENI, per germline. The CDR3 totals 13 residues. In DNA, the CDR3 is TGTGCCAGCTCACGGGACAGGGAAAACGAGCAGTACTTC. Translated: CASSRDRENEQYF.

The V and J genes are TRBV6-5 and TRBJ1-2; 9 positions match TRBD1. V lost 4 bases, J lost 6 bases, and 12 bases stayed unmatched. The CDR3 runs 16 residues. Germline CDR1 and CDR2: MNHEY and SVGAGI. CDR3 sequence: CASSSYGTGPFNGYTF. CDR3 bases: TGTGCCAGCAGTTCCTATGGGACAGGGCCGTTTAATGGCTACACCTTC.

The J gene is TRBJ1-1, the V gene TRBV18; 8 bases align to TRBD1. The V gene's germline CDR1 is KGHSH and CDR2 LQKENI. This CDR3 contains 16 residues. V was pared by 1 base and J by 6 bases, with 10 bases of the junction left unmatched. The CDR3 protein is CASSPQRTGPAAEAFF. The CDR3 bases are TGTGCCAGCTCACCACAGAGGACAGGGCCCGCGGCTGAAGCTTTCTTT.

CDR3 DNA sequence: TGTGCCAGCAGCGTGAGAGGGGACTCGCGGGCATCCAATGAGCAGTTCTTC. This translates into CASSVRGDSRASNEQFF. The gene calls are TRBV9 and TRBJ2-1, with D perhaps TRBD2 (6 bases). CDR3 length equals 17 residues. Germline V gives CDR1 SGDLS, CDR2 YYNGEE. V was shortened by 2 bases and J by 6 bases, with 21 bases between the two germline ends. Full variable domain (outside the CDR3, taken from reference TRBV9 and TRBJ2-1): DSGVTQTPKHLITATGQRVTLRCSPRSGDLSVYWYQQSLDQGLQFLIQYYNGEERAKGNILERFSAQQFPDLHSELNLSSLELGDSALYFCASSVRGDSRASNEQFFGPGTRLTVL.

The chain employs TRBV2 and TRBJ2-7; 7 nucleotides line up with TRBD1. CDR3 length: 14 amino acids. J lost 6 bases, V lost 7 bases, and 12 bases had no gene match. The germline V gene has CDR1 SNHLY and CDR2 FYNNEI. The CDR3 loop reads CASKGDRASTEQYF. The CDR3 nucleotides are TGTGCCAGCAAAGGAGACAGGGCTTCTACCGAGCAGTACTTC.

Only one count was recorded for this clone. This chain connects TRBV2 to TRBJ1-6, with 12 bases that match TRBD1. CDR1 and CDR2 from the germline V gene are SNHLY and FYNNEI. The junction had 2 bases not matched to a gene; V was cut back by 6 bases and J by 8 bases. The CDR3 loop spans 14 amino acids. The CDR3: CASRGQGAYSPLHF. The CDR3 bases are TGTGCCAGCAGGGGACAGGGGGCCTATTCACCCCTCCACTTT.

The rearrangement links TRBV15 to TRBJ2-5, with D maybe TRBD2 (6 bases). Trimming left V 5 bases short and J 0 bases short, with 16 bases between. In germline, CDR1 is LNHNV, CDR2 YYDKDF (reference sequence). CDR3 length: 16 amino acids. The CDR3 DNA follows: TGTGCCACCAGCTCCCGGGGGAACGGGTACCAAGAGACCCAGTACTTC. Translation gives CATSSRGNGYQETQYF.

The rearrangement joins TRBV6-2 or TRBV6-3 to TRBJ2-7; no definite D call. V lost 6 bases, J lost 1 base, and 10 bases lay in between. From germline, CDR1 is MNHEY and CDR2 SVGEGT. The CDR3 is 13 residues long. This chain's CDR3 is CASSLLGSYEQYF. The DNA of the CDR3 is TGTGCCAGCAGCCTCCTCGGTTCCTACGAGCAGTACTTC.

The chain uses TRBV3-1 (or the pseudogene TRBV3-2) and TRBJ1-6, with TRBD1 as a possible D gene (6 bases). Germline CDR1 and CDR2: LGHDT and YNNKEL (reference sequence). V was trimmed by 6 bases and J by 7 bases, leaving 16 bases between them. There are 15 residues in the CDR3. As DNA, the CDR3 is TGTGCCAGCAGAAAAATACAGGGTACGAATTCACCCCTCCACTTT. Its protein is CASRKIQGTNSPLHF.

V gene TRBV11-2 combines with J gene TRBJ1-1; D is possibly TRBD1 (5 bases). The germline V gene encodes CDR1 SGHAT and CDR2 FQNNGV. This CDR3 contains 14 residues. With 1 base removed from V and 0 bases from J, the gap between germline ends came to 6 bases. For the CDR3, the DNA is TGTGCCAGCAGCTTAGGGGGGGTGAACACTGAAGCTTTCTTT. Translation: CASSLGGVNTEAFF.